This passage covers 25 T cell receptor beta chains from one sample sequenced in a study of T cell responses to AZD1222 COVID-19 vaccine. This table comes from immunoSEQ multiplex PCR, and its TCRdb copy is limited to in-frame clones, with some not included. The profile shows 130,000 to 150,000 clones, roughly 80% of them singletons. The source material was peripheral blood, sampled on day 0 of MenACWY control vaccination. These receptors all stem from an adult in good health.

V is TRBV2 and J is TRBJ2-7; no clear D gene. CDR1 is SNHLY, CDR2 FYNNEI, per germline. V lost 2 bases, J lost 1 base, and 9 bases lay in between. CDR3 size: 14 residues. DNA of the CDR3: TGTGCCAGCAGTGAACCCGGGCGATCCTACGAGCAGTACGTC. Translating gives CASSEPGRSYEQYV.

J is TRBJ2-1 and V is TRBV11-1, with 10 bases identical to TRBD1. Trimming at V came to 6 bases and at J to 7 bases, leaving 12 bases not matched to a gene. The CDR3 extends over 16 amino acids. Germline CDR1 is SGHAT and CDR2 is FQDESV (reference sequence). The CDR3 spells CASRHPGQGRRNEQFF. For the CDR3, the DNA is TGTGCCAGCAGACATCCGGGACAGGGGAGGCGGAATGAGCAGTTCTTC.

CDR3 loop: CASSFTSGTNNEQFF. The CDR3, as DNA: TGCGCCAGCAGCTTTACTAGCGGGACCAACAATGAGCAGTTCTTC. The V gene is TRBV5-1, the J gene TRBJ2-1; 10 nucleotides agree with TRBD2. The length of the CDR3 is 15 residues. Germline values: CDR1 SGHRS, CDR2 YFSETQ. V lost 2 bases, J lost 5 bases, and 4 bases stayed unmatched.

The chain employs TRBV11-2 and TRBJ2-7; 7 bases are shared with TRBD2. Trimming removed 4 bases from V and 6 bases from J; junction bases left unmatched: 15. The CDR3 extends over 16 amino acids. Germline V lookup: CDR1 SGHAT, CDR2 FQNNGV. The CDR3 sequence: CASSSMRGRTMSEQYV. The CDR3 DNA follows: TGTGCCAGCAGCTCGATGCGGGGGAGGACCATGAGCGAGCAGTACGTC.

The CDR3 coding sequence is TGTGCCAGCCGACTTGGACAGGGCTTGAGGGCTTTCTTT. Amino acid sequence: CASRLGQGLRAFF. This chain links TRBV6-5 with TRBJ1-1, with 8 positions matching TRBD1. The CDR3 is made up of 13 amino acids. In germline, CDR1 is MNHEY, CDR2 SVGAGI. After removal of 8 bases from V and 11 bases from J, the junction contained 13 bases not matched to a gene.

This clone was observed once. J is TRBJ1-2 and V is TRBV15, with D possibly matching TRBD1 (6 bases). The germline V gene has CDR1 LNHNV and CDR2 YYDKDF (reference sequence). Trimming removed 1 base at V and 5 bases at J, with 8 bases between. The CDR3 contains 13 residues. The CDR3 region is CATSRGTGYGYTF. CDR3 bases: TGTGCCACCAGCAGAGGAACAGGGTATGGCTACACCTTC.

The chain links TRBV2 to TRBJ1-6; D is unclear. Trimming cost V 3 bases and J 10 bases, with 13 bases left between them. Germline V CDR1 and CDR2: SNHLY, FYNNEI. The CDR3 totals 14 residues. CDR3 amino acids: CASSDRGVGSPLHF. The CDR3 coding sequence is TGTGCCAGCAGTGATCGCGGGGTTGGGTCACCCCTCCACTTT.

The chain links TRBV28 to TRBJ1-6; 10 nucleotides agree with TRBD1. Germline CDR1 reads MDHEN; CDR2 reads SYDVKM. This CDR3 comprises 14 residues. J was trimmed by 10 bases and V by 8 bases; bases with no gene match: 8. The CDR3 DNA sequence: TGTGCCAGCGGATTGACAGGGGGCGAATCACCCCTCCACTTT. This gives the protein CASGLTGGESPLHF.

There are a few counts of this clone. The chain links TRBV19 to TRBJ1-6; D is unclear. The CDR3 contains 15 residues. The germline CDR1 and CDR2 sequences are LNHDA and SQIVND (reference sequence). V was cut by 5 bases and J by 7 bases, with 15 bases left in between. CDR3 sequence (DNA): TGTGCCAGTAGTCTGGGCCCCTCGGGGAATTCACCCCTCCACTTT. It encodes CASSLGPSGNSPLHF.

This clone was detected a few times. This chain uses TRBV9 with TRBJ1-1, with 8 nucleotides matching TRBD1. The CDR3 runs to 17 residues. V shed 0 bases, J shed 1 base, and the junction held 8 bases outside the gene matches. Looked up from germline, CDR1 is SGDLS and CDR2 is YYNGEE. The CDR3 loop is CASSVAGRGTGNTEAFF. The CDR3 DNA is TGTGCCAGCAGCGTAGCTGGGCGAGGGACAGGGAACACTGAAGCTTTCTTT. Supplemented by reference TRBV9 and TRBJ1-1, the full variable domain reads DSGVTQTPKHLITATGQRVTLRCSPRSGDLSVYWYQQSLDQGLQFLIQYYNGEERAKGNILERFSAQQFPDLHSELNLSSLELGDSALYFCASSVAGRGTGNTEAFFGQGTRLTVV.

This chain connects TRBV10-3 to TRBJ1-3; no clear D. The CDR3 runs 11 residues. Germline-derived CDR1 and CDR2 are ENHRY and SYGVKD. V lost 8 bases and J 0 bases, leaving 2 bases between the germline ends. Written as DNA, the CDR3 is TGTGCCATCGGCTCTGGAAACACCATATATTTT. This sequence encodes CAIGSGNTIYF.

The J gene is TRBJ2-7, the V gene TRBV7-6, with 10 nucleotides matching TRBD1. V trimming: 5 bases; J trimming: 7 bases; junction bases outside the gene matches: 11. The CDR3 is made up of 15 amino acids. Germline CDR1 SGHVS, CDR2 FNYEAQ. The CDR3: CASSLAGTGVVEQYF. CDR3 DNA sequence: TGTGCCAGCAGCCTCGCCGGGACAGGGGTCGTGGAGCAGTACTTC.

In regard to this clone: At one of its ends the junction is not consistent with the germline gene, which may arise from a read error. This rearrangement joins TRBV6-1 to TRBJ2-1; 12 bases map to TRBD2. The CDR3 is made up of 15 amino acids. CDR1 is MNHNS and CDR2 is SASEGT in the germline V gene. Here the CDR3 DNA reads TGTGCCAGCAGTCAAGCGGCTAGCGGGGGGGATGAGCAGTTCTTC. It encodes CASSQAASGGDEQFF.

V is TRBV12-3 or TRBV12-4 and J is TRBJ1-6; D is undetermined. The V end was cut by 3 bases, the J end by 6 bases, with 6 bases between. The CDR3 spans 13 residues. In nucleotides, the CDR3 is TGTGCCAGCAGTTTCGACTTTAATTCACCCCTCCACTTT. Amino acid sequence: CASSFDFNSPLHF.

The sample holds one count of this clone. V and J are TRBV3-1 (or the pseudogene TRBV3-2) and TRBJ2-2; 10 nucleotides line up with TRBD2. With 3 bases clipped from V and 3 bases from J, the junction kept 10 bases outside the gene matches. The CDR3 is 18 amino acids. Germline V gene sequence: CDR1 LGHDT, CDR2 YNNKEL (reference sequence). The DNA of the CDR3 is TGTGCCAGCAGCCACCGGAGCGGGGGGGCCGCCGACACCGGGGAGCTGTTTTTT. This gives the protein CASSHRSGGAADTGELFF.

The chain couples TRBV2 to TRBJ1-4, with 7 bases identical to TRBD1. The junction had 3 bases not matched to a gene; V was cut back by 1 base and J by 4 bases. The CDR3 is 15 amino acids. CDR1 SNHLY and CDR2 FYNNEI come from the germline V gene. CDR3 sequence (DNA): TGTGCCAGCAGTGAAGGACAGGGTCGTAATGAAAAACTGTTTTTT. Its protein product is CASSEGQGRNEKLFF.

This clone was counted between two and nine times. The rearrangement links TRBV27 to TRBJ2-7; no clear D gene. CDR1 MNHEY and CDR2 SMNVEV come from the germline V gene (reference sequence). CDR3 length: 12 residues. V was clipped by 6 bases and J by 2 bases, with 8 bases between them. The DNA for the CDR3 is TGTGCCAGCAGGGAAAACCCCTACGAGCAGTACTTC. It is translated as CASRENPYEQYF.

The V and J genes are TRBV5-1 and TRBJ2-2; D remains ambiguous. V was trimmed by 0 bases and J by 5 bases, leaving 5 bases between them. The CDR3 spans 13 residues. Germline V lookup: CDR1 SGHRS, CDR2 YFSETQ. CDR3 DNA sequence: TGCGCCAGCAGCTTGGGCCTTACCGGGGAGCTGTTTTTT. It yields the protein CASSLGLTGELFF.

This chain uses TRBV28 with TRBJ1-1, with TRBD1 matching over 8 bases. The CDR3 covers 14 residues. Germline loops: CDR1 MDHEN, CDR2 SYDVKM. The V segment lost 5 bases and the J segment 1 base; nucleotides outside the gene matches: 3. The CDR3 loop reads CASSPTGANTEAFF. The CDR3 region has the DNA TGTGCCAGCAGTCCGACAGGGGCGAACACTGAAGCTTTCTTT.

The chain combines TRBV18 with TRBJ1-2; no clear D gene. This CDR3 has 15 residues. Germline V gene lookup returns CDR1 KGHSH and CDR2 LQKENI. The ends were cut back, 3 bases at V and 0 bases at J, with 11 bases in the middle. CDR3 sequence (DNA): TGTGCCAGCTCACCTGATGGGAGGGCTAACTATGGCTACACCTTC. Protein sequence: CASSPDGRANYGYTF. The full variable domain, its missing parts supplied by reference TRBV18 and TRBJ1-2, is NAGVMQNPRHLVRRRGQEARLRCSPMKGHSHVYWYRQLPEEGLKFMVYLQKENIIDESGMPKERFSAEFPKEGPSILRIQQVVRGDSAAYFCASSPDGRANYGYTFGSGTRLTVV.

This clone was seen a handful of times. At the DNA level, this CDR3 is encoded by other sequences in the same sample as well. The chain couples TRBV30 to TRBJ1-5; D gene uncertain. Germline V lookup: CDR1 GTSNPN, CDR2 SVGIG (reference sequence). CDR3 length: 13 residues. The ends were cut back, 0 bases at V and 0 bases at J, with 3 bases in the middle. This chain's CDR3 is CAWSVDSNQPQHF. The CDR3 bases are TGTGCCTGGAGTGTCGATAGCAATCAGCCCCAGCATTTT. Full variable domain (rest looked up from reference TRBV30 and TRBJ1-5): SQTIHQWPATLVQPVGSPLSLECTVEGTSNPNLYWYRQAAGRGLQLLFYSVGIGQISSEVPQNLSASRPQDRQFILSSKKLLLSDSGFYLCAWSVDSNQPQHFGDGTRLSIL.

The chain employs TRBV4-2 and TRBJ2-1, with D tentatively TRBD1 (6 bases). Germline CDR1 is LGHNA and CDR2 is YNFKEQ. Trimming removed 4 bases from V and 1 base from J, with 8 bases in between. The CDR3 is 14 residues long. In DNA form, the CDR3 reads TGTGCCAGCAGCCGGACAGAATCCTACAATGAGCAGTTCTTC. This codes for CASSRTESYNEQFF.

The V call is TRBV6-1, the J call TRBJ1-4; D is undetermined. The CDR3 has 15 amino acids. The germline V gene has CDR1 MNHNS and CDR2 SASEGT. V was trimmed by 1 base and J by 4 bases, leaving 10 bases between them. CDR3 nucleotides: TGTGCCAGCAGTGAAGGACGGATGCTTAATGAAAAACTGTTTTTT. Translation: CASSEGRMLNEKLFF.

This clone was seen just once. This chain connects TRBV29-1 to TRBJ1-2; possible D gene TRBD1, 5 bases. The CDR3 extends over 11 amino acids. The germline V gene encodes CDR1 SQVTM and CDR2 ANQGSEA. Trimming cost V 3 bases and J 14 bases, with 16 bases left between them. The CDR3 DNA reads as TGCAGCGTTGATATGGGACGGTCGGTAACCTTC. Translation gives CSVDMGRSVTF. Based on the CDR3 plus reference TRBV29-1 and TRBJ1-2, the full variable domain is SAVISQKPSRDICQRGTSLTIQCQVDSQVTMMFWYRQQPGQSLTLIATANQGSEATYESGFVIDKFPISRPNLTFSTLTVSNMSPEDSSIYLCSVDMGRSVTFGSGTRLTVV.

The chain carries TRBV3-1 (or the pseudogene TRBV3-2) and TRBJ2-7; 8 bases agree with TRBD2. Losses at the gene ends were 5 bases for V and 0 bases for J; bases not matched to a gene: 6. This CDR3 region has 15 residues. CDR1 and CDR2 (germline): LGHDT, YNNKEL (reference sequence). The CDR3 here is CASSSGGGSSYEQYV. CDR3 bases: TGTGCCAGCAGCTCGGGAGGGGGGAGCTCCTACGAGCAGTACGTC.